This T cell receptor beta chain was sequenced during a study of CD8+CD57+ T cells in acquired aplastic anemia. About the research overall: DNA from sorted CD4+ and CD8+ cells averaged roughly 3.2 ug. Study-wide findings and caveats: A significant difference in CD8+ Simpson's diversity between patients and controls was not found.

V dropped 1 base and J dropped 6; count of bases not matched to a gene: 4. Germline values: CDR1 LNHNV, CDR2 YYDKDF (reference sequence). The CDR3 covers 15 residues. This clonotype was seen a few times. Its antigen is currently unknown. Individuals selected for sequencing had exhibited CD8+CD57+ cell expansion on flow cytometry. Genomic DNA templated the TCR beta VDJ and CDR3 profiling. TCRdb reprocessed the reads with MiXCR, giving one entry per CDR3 protein. The sample shows more than 150,000 distinct CDR3 sequences, almost 50% of them seen only once. The J gene is TRBJ2-7, the V gene TRBV15; 12 positions agree with TRBD2. The sequencing input was sorted CD4+, CD8+, or CD8+CD57+ T cells (not recorded which) from PBMCs. The sequence came from a human donor with aplastic anemia. CDR3 sequence reads: CATSRGLAGVFEQYF. CDR3 sequence (DNA): TGTGCCACCAGCAGAGGACTAGCGGGAGTATTCGAGCAGTACTTC. Full variable domain (rest looked up from reference TRBV15 and TRBJ2-7): DAMVIQNPRYQVTQFGKPVTLSCSQTLNHNVMYWYQQKSSQAPKLLFHYYDKDFNNEADTPDNFQSRRPNTSFCFLDIRSPGLGDTAMYLCATSRGLAGVFEQYFGPGTRLTVT.